This TCR beta chain came from a study of cytomegalovirus exposure and HLA in healthy donors. About the study: Ancestry clustering placed more than 65% of around 400 genotyped donors in the Caucasian-associated cluster. Whole-study results and caveats: As was reported, the classifier diagnosed cytomegalovirus status with high specificity and sensitivity. Some V segments, TRBV6-2 and TRBV6-3 among them, were indistinguishable and were therefore excluded.

Use of 60 Vbeta and 13 Jbeta primers characterized the PCR. The table came from immunoSEQ multiplex PCR; TCRdb's copy has only in-frame clones and leaves some out. The sample has about 60,000 clones, around 77% seen once; the top ten hold approximately 3.3%. Germline CDR1 and CDR2: SGHDT and YYEEEE. V dropped 4 bases and J dropped 0 bases, with 19 bases sitting between them. The CDR3 runs to 17 residues. Turning to this clone: No antigen is known for it.

The sequenced sample was PBMCs. The rearrangement joins TRBV5-6 to TRBJ1-1; weak D call: TRBD1 (6 bases). This sequence originates from a woman in her thirties or forties in good health and CMV-seropositive. The DNA of the CDR3 is TGTGCCAGCAGCCTTGTTCAGGGGCGTATCTTGAACACTGAAGCTTTCTTT. This encodes CASSLVQGRILNTEAFF.